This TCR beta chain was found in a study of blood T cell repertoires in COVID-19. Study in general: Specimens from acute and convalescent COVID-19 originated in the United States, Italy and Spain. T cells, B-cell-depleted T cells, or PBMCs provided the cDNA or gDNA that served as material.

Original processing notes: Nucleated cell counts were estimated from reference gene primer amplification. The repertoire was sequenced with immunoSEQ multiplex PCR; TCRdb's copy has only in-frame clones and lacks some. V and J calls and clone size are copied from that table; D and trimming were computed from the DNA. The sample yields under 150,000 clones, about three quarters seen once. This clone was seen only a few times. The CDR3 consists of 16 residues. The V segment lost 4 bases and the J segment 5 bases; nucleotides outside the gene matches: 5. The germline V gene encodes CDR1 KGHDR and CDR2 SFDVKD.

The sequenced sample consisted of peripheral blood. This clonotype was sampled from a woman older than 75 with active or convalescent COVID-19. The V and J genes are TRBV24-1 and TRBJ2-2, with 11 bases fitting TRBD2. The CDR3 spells CATSDPGTSGTGELFF. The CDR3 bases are TGTGCCACCAGTGACCCTGGGACTAGCGGAACCGGGGAGCTGTTTTTT.